A single TCR beta chain is shown here with its context. These data belong to a study of blood T cell repertoires in COVID-19. Study-wide background: Material from acute and convalescent COVID-19 was sourced from the United States, Italy and Spain. The cDNA or gDNA used as material had been derived from T cells, B-cell-depleted T cells, or PBMCs.

This CDR3 has 10 amino acids. In germline, CDR1 is GTSNPN, CDR2 SVGIG (reference sequence). Original data processing: Quantification of nucleated cells was approximated via reference gene primer amplification. Clones were sequenced by immunoSEQ multiplex PCR, and TCRdb holds only the in-frame ones, with some missing. V and J calls and clone size are given by that table; D and trimming were obtained from the DNA. This table holds tens of thousands of clones, approximately 88% found once. This sequence was found in a human donor in a cohort sampled during active COVID-19. The specimen was peripheral blood. The chain has TRBV30 and TRBJ2-1; no firm D call. CDR3 nucleotide sequence: TGTACAAGGAGCCGGGTGGAGCAGTTCTTC. Protein product: CTRSRVEQFF.